The rows below give T cell receptor beta chains drawn from one sample of a study of preoperative IRX-2 immunotherapy in early breast cancer. TCRdb keeps only in-frame clones here, not all; method: immunoSEQ multiplex PCR. Here the sample spans 24,000 or so clones, roughly 95% being singletons. The sample in question was tumor tissue, obtained after IRX-2 immunotherapy. The receptors originated from a human donor with breast cancer. Each CDR3 is given without its conserved first and last residue. Fields, in order: J gene, V gene, CDR3 protein.

TRBJ2-2 | TRBV7-9 | ASSSDGNTGELF
TRBJ1-5 | TRBV30 | AWSSGTGARQPQH
TRBJ2-1 | TRBV6-5 | ASSYRRGTRQF
TRBJ1-2 | TRBV9 | ASSGPPGDRGRDGYT
TRBJ1-1 | TRBV7-7 | ASSFQGRSTEAF
TRBJ2-7 | TRBV29-1 | SVVTSGSSYEQY
TRBJ1-2 | TRBV6-1 | ASSEAIDTTNYGYT
TRBJ2-5 | TRBV4-3 | ASSQESWGETQY
TRBJ2-7 | TRBV11-3 | ASSLSGGSYEQY
TRBJ2-5 | TRBV2 | ASTNYRGREETQY
TRBJ1-5 | TRBV19 | ASSSSGGYSNQPQH
TRBJ2-6 | TRBV4-2 | ASSQDFGLAGVGANVLT
TRBJ2-2 | TRBV7-2 | ASSLDPTRVNTGELF
TRBJ1-1 | TRBV2 | ASSETENTEAF
TRBJ1-2 | TRBV4-1 | ASSQDSQNYGYT
TRBJ1-2 | TRBV27 | ASSLSPISGYT
TRBJ1-2 | TRBV5-4 | ASSLLGVKYGYT
TRBJ1-2 | TRBV7-8 | ASSGWAGGSLGYT
TRBJ1-1 | TRBV12-5 | ASGLATGTETPTEAF
TRBJ1-2 | TRBV29-1 | SVDPRGGYGYT
TRBJ2-7 | TRBV15 | ATSFLDDIQY
TRBJ1-1 | TRBV11-1 | ASSLRRNTEAF
TRBJ2-2 | TRBV18 | ASSPTGTLNTGELF
TRBJ2-7 | TRBV7-3 | ASSSNSGREQY
TRBJ1-4 | TRBV28 | ASSLYHRNEKLF
TRBJ2-2 | TRBV10-1 | ASSEPSPTGELF
TRBJ1-2 | TRBV28 | ASSLPGTGAYGYT
TRBJ2-5 | TRBV19 | ASNGRQETQY
TRBJ2-5 | TRBV2 | ASSVNRGQETQY
TRBJ2-7 | TRBV6-5 | ASKRSDGPWEQY